This TCR beta chain came from a study of T cells after yellow fever vaccination. The germline V and J ends were trimmed by 0 bases and 5 bases, with 13 bases remaining between them. Germline V gene data show CDR1 as SGHRS and CDR2 as YFSETQ. The CDR3 length is 15 residues. As concerns this clonotype: Its target is not known.

Regarding the study as a whole: Detected again after the booster were most primary-vaccination clones, at approximately 95% CD4 and approximately 85% CD8. Weaker overall, the secondary response nonetheless peaked faster (day 5 versus 15). Some clonotypes, a small share, were shared between CD4 and CD8 compartments.

UMIs were added to TCR cDNA along with a universal primer site when it was made by 5'RACE template switching. A single record per CDR3 protein comes from TCRdb applying MiXCR to the 5' RACE reads. The sample holds a few hundred thousand distinct CDR3 sequences, roughly a sixth seen once. The sequence was obtained from a man aged 18 to 29 who received the YFV17D yellow fever vaccine. This material consisted of PBMCs, taken 5 to 6 days after the first yellow fever vaccination. The V call is TRBV5-1, the J call TRBJ2-3; a weak D match, TRBD2 (5 bases). CDR3 loop: CASSLGARAGDTQYF. The CDR3, as DNA: TGCGCCAGCAGCTTGGGGGCAAGGGCGGGAGATACGCAGTATTTT.